The 31 T cell receptor beta chains given below trace back to one sample, sequenced in a study of T cell repertoires in cytomegalovirus infection (dated by TCRdb to the late 2010s). Sequencing instrument: Illumina HiSeq 1500. The public reads were quality trimmed at Q25 with fastp and then assembled into clones with MiXCR by TCRdb, keeping productive beta chains. Identical CDR3 protein sequences are pooled into one entry, listed with their most common genes and DNA. This sample gives about 740,000 distinct CDR3 sequences in total; less than 40% of them show up just once. The ten top clones hold 2.5% to 3.5% of the sample. The sequenced sample consisted of PBMCs. The receptor source for this set is a human donor in good health (CMV status not recorded). Some clones in this sample may be carry-over from other donors' samples.

This clonotype was seen a handful of times. This rearrangement joins TRBV6-1 to TRBJ2-4, with 9 nucleotides matching TRBD1. The CDR3 extends over 14 amino acids. The germline gives CDR1 MNHNS, CDR2 SASEGT. Trimming at V came to 5 bases and at J to 7 bases, leaving 6 bases not matched to a gene. CDR3 in DNA: TGTGCCAGCAGTAGGACCGGGACAGGGAACATTCAGTACTTC. Amino acids: CASSRTGTGNIQYF.

The rearrangement uses TRBV5-5 and TRBJ1-4; 7 nucleotides match TRBD1. Germline lookup yields CDR1 SGHKS and CDR2 YYEKEE (reference sequence). V dropped 4 bases and J dropped 5; count of bases not matched to a gene: 11. The CDR3 is made up of 16 amino acids. CDR3 protein: CASSLNRGRGNEKLFF. CDR3 coding DNA: TGTGCCAGCAGCCTAAACAGGGGACGCGGCAATGAAAAACTGTTTTTT.

This clonotype occurred a few times. The V call is TRBV19, the J call TRBJ2-1, with D perhaps matching TRBD2 (6 bases). The CDR3 spans 15 residues. Germline CDR1 LNHDA, CDR2 SQIVND (reference sequence). V shed 5 bases and J shed 2 bases, with 13 bases lying between them. CDR3 nucleotides: TGTGCCAGTAGTGCGACTAGTTCGCCCTACAATGAGCAGTTCTTC. Translating it yields CASSATSSPYNEQFF.

The sample holds many counts of this clonotype. The chain has TRBV19 and TRBJ2-3; D is ambiguous. Deletions cut 9 bases from V and 6 bases from J, with 10 bases between. Germline V gene sequence: CDR1 LNHDA, CDR2 SQIVND (reference sequence). CDR3 size: 11 residues. The CDR3 loop is CASSFRDTQYF. The DNA for the CDR3 is TGTGCCAGCAGTTTTCGGGATACGCAGTATTTT.

This chain uses TRBV6-2 or TRBV6-3 with TRBJ1-1; D remains unclear. The CDR3 runs 12 residues. Germline V gene data show CDR1 as MNHEY and CDR2 as SVGEGT. V gave up 5 bases and J gave up 7 bases, with 11 bases separating them. The CDR3 DNA is TGTGCCAGCAGTCAAACCCTTATTGAAGCTTTCTTT. This sequence encodes CASSQTLIEAFF.

In this sample, this clonotype turned up once. Given a much more abundant clone one base away, this may be a read error. The chain combines TRBV7-8 with TRBJ2-1; D is possibly TRBD1 (5 bases). The germline gives CDR1 SGHVS, CDR2 FQNEAQ. CDR3 size: 14 residues. Trimming left V 5 bases short and J 6 bases short, with 14 bases between. The CDR3, as DNA: TGTGCCAGCAGCGAAAGGGGCCCACTCAATGAGCAGTTCTTC. Translated, it gives CASSERGPLNEQFF.

This clonotype was observed a few times. V gene TRBV28 combines with J gene TRBJ2-7; D is ambiguous. The CDR3 contains 14 residues. V gave up 6 bases and J gave up 2 bases, with 14 bases separating them. In germline, CDR1 is MDHEN, CDR2 SYDVKM. CDR3 in DNA: TGTGCCAGCAGCCCTCCCAGCCTCGCCTACGAGCAGTACTTC. Residues: CASSPPSLAYEQYF. The variable domain in full, completed from reference TRBV28 and TRBJ2-7, reads DVKVTQSSRYLVKRTGEKVFLECVQDMDHENMFWYRQDPGLGLRLIYFSYDVKMKEKGDIPEGYSVSREKKERFSLILESASTNQTSMYLCASSPPSLAYEQYFGPGTRLTVT.

The J gene is TRBJ2-7, the V gene TRBV29-1, with a possible D match to TRBD2 (6 bases). Trimming left V 4 bases short and J 6 bases short, with 28 bases between. Germline V gene data show CDR1 as SQVTM and CDR2 as ANQGSEA. The CDR3 runs 17 residues. In DNA form, the CDR3 reads TGCAGCGTTGTTCTTGCGGGACGATTGCCCGATCAGGCCGAGCAGTACTTC. It specifies CSVVLAGRLPDQAEQYF.

The J gene is TRBJ1-1, the V gene TRBV19, with D possibly TRBD1 on 5 matching bases. Germline loops: CDR1 LNHDA, CDR2 SQIVND (reference sequence). The CDR3 totals 14 residues. The V end lost 3 bases, the J end lost 7 bases, and 15 bases lay between the germline ends. In nucleotides, the CDR3 is TGTGCCAGTAGTATGTCCCCTGGGACGGATGAAGCTTTCTTT. Its translation: CASSMSPGTDEAFF.

Worth noting for this clonotype: This CDR3 is missing its conserved last phenylalanine or tryptophan, likely due to a read error. The chain carries TRBV6-1 and TRBJ2-2, with 10 bases aligning to TRBD2. V was clipped by 2 bases and J by 6 bases; unmatched bases: 9. The CDR3 has 17 amino acids. Germline V gene lookup returns CDR1 MNHNS and CDR2 SASEGT. The CDR3 DNA follows: TGTGCCAGCAGTGAATCCCCTAGCGGGAGTATGGCCGGGGAGCTGTTTTTG. It yields the protein CASSESPSGSMAGELFL.

The table lists this clonotype with a few counts. The J gene is TRBJ1-2, the V gene TRBV29-1; D is unclear. The CDR3 covers 12 residues. The germline gives CDR1 SQVTM, CDR2 ANQGSEA. The V end was cut by 2 bases, the J end by 0 bases, with 4 bases between. As DNA, the CDR3 is TGCAGCGTTGAAACAGCTAACTATGGCTACACCTTC. This sequence encodes CSVETANYGYTF.

Notes on this clonotype: Given a much more abundant clone one base away, this may be a read error. The chain carries TRBV7-8 and TRBJ1-5, with D uncertain. Per the germline V gene, CDR1 is SGHVS and CDR2 is FQNEAQ. The CDR3 has 13 amino acids. The V gene lost 2 bases and the J gene lost 7 bases, with 9 bases spanning the gap. CDR3 sequence: CASSLSRKQPQHF. DNA of the CDR3: TGTGCCAGCAGCTTATCTAGAAAACAGCCCCAGCATTTT. Together with reference TRBV7-8 and TRBJ1-5, the CDR3 gives the full variable domain: GAGVSQSPRYKVAKRGQDVALRCDPISGHVSLFWYQQALGQGPEFLTYFQNEAQLDKSGLPSDRFFAERPEGSVSTLKIQRTQQEDSAVYLCASSLSRKQPQHFGDGTRLSIL.

V is TRBV20-1 and J is TRBJ2-3; D possibly corresponds to TRBD2 (5 bases). Germline-derived CDR1 and CDR2 are DFQATT and SNEGSKA (reference sequence). The V end was cut by 0 bases, the J end by 2 bases, with 18 bases between. This CDR3 has 17 amino acids. CDR3 DNA sequence: TGCAGTGCTAGAGACCCCGATCGGAGCGGTAACACAGATACGCAGTATTTT. Protein sequence: CSARDPDRSGNTDTQYF.

Concerning this clonotype: An end of the junction does not agree with germline; a read error may underlie this. The rearrangement joins TRBV7-2 to TRBJ2-7, with 9 bases identical to TRBD2. The CDR3 runs 16 residues. Germline V gene sequence: CDR1 SGHTA, CDR2 FQGNSA. The CDR3 DNA sequence: TGTGCCAGCAGATTAGTTTCTAGCGGGACGTTTGGCGAGCAGTACTTC. As protein: CASRLVSSGTFGEQYF.

This chain links TRBV20-1 with TRBJ1-6; the match to TRBD1 covers 7 bases. This CDR3 is built from 15 residues. Trimming took 5 bases from V and 4 from J; bases not matched to a gene: 8. CDR1 is DFQATT and CDR2 is SNEGSKA in the germline V gene (reference sequence). As DNA, the CDR3 is TGCAGTGCTCCCGGGACAGAGAATTATAATTCACCCCTCCACTTT. Translated, it gives CSAPGTENYNSPLHF.

The chain links TRBV12-3 or TRBV12-4 to TRBJ2-1, with 10 bases aligning to TRBD2. V gave up 5 bases and J gave up 5 bases; unmatched junction bases: 9. The CDR3 consists of 16 residues. CDR3 nucleotide sequence: TGTGCCAGCAGTAAACCCCGGACTAGCGGAAACAATGAGCAGTTCTTC. Its translation is CASSKPRTSGNNEQFF.

The chain is built from TRBV24-1 and TRBJ2-3; 10 bases line up with TRBD2. With V trimmed by 5 bases and J by 1 base, 2 bases remained unmatched. Germline CDR1 KGHDR, CDR2 SFDVKD. The CDR3 extends over 15 amino acids. The CDR3 sequence: CATSALAGGTDTQYF. CDR3 nucleotide sequence: TGTGCCACCAGTGCCCTAGCGGGGGGCACAGATACGCAGTATTTT.

This clonotype was seen only a few times. This sequence joins TRBV10-3 and TRBJ1-1; 9 nucleotides match TRBD1. The CDR3 spans 15 residues. Per germline, CDR1 ENHRY and CDR2 SYGVKD. The J segment lost 4 bases and the V segment lost 0 bases, leaving 3 bases of the junction unmatched. CDR3 nucleotides: TGTGCCATCAGTGAGTCATCGACAGGGGGCACTGAAGCTTTCTTT. This sequence encodes CAISESSTGGTEAFF.

The gene calls are TRBV29-1 and TRBJ2-1; 10 nucleotides agree with TRBD2. CDR1 and CDR2 (germline): SQVTM, ANQGSEA. V lost 5 bases and J lost 9; bases outside the gene matches: 13. The CDR3 is 15 amino acids. The CDR3 loop is CSVSRGLAEEGEQFF. The CDR3 DNA reads TGCAGCGTTTCCCGAGGACTAGCGGAGGAGGGTGAGCAGTTCTTC.

V and J are TRBV7-9 and TRBJ2-7; TRBD2 agrees at 14 bases. With V trimmed by 5 bases and J by 5 bases, 5 bases remained unmatched. The CDR3 totals 15 residues. The V gene's germline CDR1 is SEHNR and CDR2 FQNEAQ (reference sequence). For the CDR3, the DNA is TGTGCCAGCAGCCCCGGGACTAGCGGGAGCAACGAGCAGTACTTC. It is translated as CASSPGTSGSNEQYF.

V is TRBV5-6 and J is TRBJ1-1; D is possibly TRBD1 (5 bases). This CDR3 has 14 residues. V gave up 1 base and J gave up 4 bases, with 11 bases separating them. Germline assignment: CDR1 SGHDT and CDR2 YYEEEE. In nucleotides, the CDR3 is TGTGCCAGCAGCTTGCAGGGATCGGGCACTGAAGCTTTCTTT. Translation gives CASSLQGSGTEAFF.

There are a few counts of this clonotype. The V gene is TRBV10-3, the J gene TRBJ1-6; tentatively, D is TRBD1 (6 bases). The CDR3 consists of 12 residues. The germline CDR1 and CDR2 sequences are ENHRY and SYGVKD. Trimming removed 8 bases from V and 7 bases from J, with 9 bases in between. CDR3 in DNA: TGTGCCATCGGTACAGGGAATTCACCCCTCCACTTT. Encoded protein: CAIGTGNSPLHF.

The table lists this clonotype with many counts. CDR3 in DNA: TGTGCCAGCAGCTGGGGAGACAGGGAATCGAAGCCCCAGCATTTT. As protein: CASSWGDRESKPQHF. The chain uses TRBV7-2 and TRBJ1-5, with 7 bases lining up with TRBD1. Losses at the gene ends were 4 bases for V and 8 bases for J; bases not matched to a gene: 11. The CDR3 has 15 residues. Germline CDR1 is SGHTA and CDR2 is FQGNSA.

This clonotype was observed a handful of times. V usage is TRBV19 and J usage is TRBJ2-6, with D maybe TRBD1 (6 bases). The CDR3 contains 15 residues. Per the germline V gene, CDR1 is LNHDA and CDR2 is SQIVND (reference sequence). Trimming stripped 3 bases from V and 2 bases from J, with 8 bases between. The CDR3 DNA is TGTGCCAGTAGTATGAAGGGGGCTGGGGCCAACGTCCTGACTTTC. This translates into CASSMKGAGANVLTF.

The J gene is TRBJ2-1, the V gene TRBV12-3 or TRBV12-4, with D possibly TRBD1 on 6 matching bases. The V end was cut by 1 base, the J end by 3 bases, with 10 bases between. This CDR3 contains 15 residues. CDR3 DNA sequence: TGTGCCAGCAGTTTAGAGAACAGGGTCTACAATGAGCAGTTCTTC. This translates into CASSLENRVYNEQFF.

The chain recombines TRBV20-1 with TRBJ2-7; D possibly corresponds to TRBD1 (6 bases). This CDR3 spans 13 amino acids. V was shortened by 3 bases and J by 7 bases, with 16 bases between the two germline ends. The germline CDR1 and CDR2 sequences are DFQATT and SNEGSKA (reference sequence). In DNA form, the CDR3 reads TGCAGTGCTAGGGGGGACACCTCTCAGGAGCAGTACTTC. This gives the protein CSARGDTSQEQYF.

The V gene is TRBV19, the J gene TRBJ1-1, with 9 bases aligning to TRBD1. Germline values: CDR1 LNHDA, CDR2 SQIVND (reference sequence). Trimming at V came to 2 bases and at J to 4 bases, leaving 8 bases not matched to a gene. The CDR3 runs 16 residues. The CDR3 is CASSIPRTGASTEAFF. DNA for the CDR3: TGTGCCAGTAGTATACCTAGGACAGGGGCGAGCACTGAAGCTTTCTTT.

The CDR3 bases are TGCAGTGCTAGCCAGATAGCCCCGGGTAGGGGACCCAATCAGCCCCAGCATTTT. Its protein product is CSASQIAPGRGPNQPQHF. This chain links TRBV20-1 with TRBJ1-5; a weak D match, TRBD1 (5 bases). The CDR3 is made up of 18 amino acids. The germline V and J ends were trimmed by 3 bases and 3 bases, with 24 bases remaining between them. Germline-derived CDR1 and CDR2 are DFQATT and SNEGSKA (reference sequence).

This clonotype occurred a few times. The chain combines TRBV12-3 or TRBV12-4 with TRBJ1-4; D uncertain. The CDR3 is made up of 12 amino acids. Trimming shortened V by 3 bases and J by 7 bases, and 6 bases separated the two germline ends. The CDR3 nucleotides are TGTGCCAGCAGTTTGAACTCTGAAAAACTGTTTTTT. Protein: CASSLNSEKLFF.

The chain is built from TRBV18 and TRBJ1-5, with D maybe TRBD1 (5 bases). This CDR3 has 14 residues. Trimming shortened V by 3 bases and J by 5 bases, and 11 bases separated the two germline ends. Germline CDR1 KGHSH, CDR2 LQKENI. CDR3 coding DNA: TGTGCCAGCTCACCGGGCCGGGGGGATCAGCCCCAGCATTTT. Translating it yields CASSPGRGDQPQHF.

This clonotype was observed a few times. The chain recombines TRBV4-1 with TRBJ1-1; 7 nucleotides agree with TRBD1. Trimming removed 5 bases from V and 0 bases from J; junction bases left unmatched: 9. Per germline, CDR1 MGHRA and CDR2 YSYEKL. This CDR3 comprises 16 residues. The CDR3 DNA follows: TGCGCCAGCAGCGTACGTCCCACAGGGGTGAACACTGAAGCTTTCTTT. Amino acids: CASSVRPTGVNTEAFF.